This T cell receptor beta chain was sequenced during a study of Graves' ophthalmopathy and Graves' hyperthyroidism. The hyperthyroidism patients, aged 18 to 65, had been newly diagnosed, with under 2 months' duration. Remarks on this clonotype: Its antigen is as yet unknown. Germline is not matched at one junction end, which may reflect a read error.

Study-wide results and caveats: Built on 13 signatures, a model told ophthalmopathy apart from stable hyperthyroidism with 85% to 90% sensitivity and roughly 81% specificity. Ophthalmopathy progression was predicted by the model at roughly 69% sensitivity and approximately 73% specificity. Most expanded thyroid clonotypes above 0.001 frequency also appeared in blood.

RNA transcripts served as template for amplifying TCR beta CDR3 sequences. RT-PCR was first run with HTBI primers, then multiplex PCR in a second round. From the multiplex PCR reads, TCRdb called clonotypes with MiXCR, one entry per CDR3 protein. The data contain over a million distinct CDR3 sequences, about 36% of them singletons. The sequenced material came from peripheral blood or thyroid tissue (not recorded which). The TCR originated in an adult man with Graves' hyperthyroidism.

The CDR3 spells CVSSRPGAEAFF. CDR3 bases: TGTGTCAGCAGTCGCCCTGGCGCTGAAGCTTTCTTT. This sequence joins TRBV3-1 and TRBJ1-1; D call uncertain. The CDR3 totals 12 residues. In germline, CDR1 is LGHDT, CDR2 YNNKEL (reference sequence).